This entry is about one T cell receptor beta chain. Its antigen is unidentified. Researchers reported that TCR beta cDNA libraries carried unique molecular identifiers. Via MiXCR, TCRdb re-called the PCR reads, giving one row per CDR3 protein. The sample has 350,000 to 450,000 distinct CDR3 sequences, approximately 33% seen once; the top ten hold about an eighth. Germline V gene lookup returns CDR1 SGHRS and CDR2 YFSETQ. CDR3 length: 14 amino acids. Trimming took 3 bases from V and 11 from J, leaving 18 bases between them. This sample was included in a study of post-analysis software for immune sequencing data. Regarding the study as a whole: With TRBV5-6, TRBV5-1 and TRBV20-1 included, about 5 TRBV segments were more frequent in patients than in controls.

J is TRBJ1-5 and V is TRBV5-1; D might be TRBD1 (5 bases). Sequenced: blood. The TCR originated in a girl between 10 and 17 years old with multiple sclerosis. CDR3: CASSWAGPPSAQHF. CDR3 in DNA: TGCGCCAGCAGCTGGGCAGGGCCCCCTTCGGCCCAGCATTTT.